Listed here are 7 T cell receptor beta chains from one sample, sequenced in a study of T cell clonotyping in hematopoietic cell transplantation (dated by TCRdb to the early 2020s). The sample's time point, from its label and the paper: 100 days after allo-HCT. Library preparation used the immunoSEQ multiplex PCR assay. TCRdb's version of the immuneACCESS table is confined to in-frame rearrangements and falls short of the full clone set. An unresolved V gene accounts for under half of the shortfall where checked; the remainder is of unknown origin. This sample lists 10,000 to 15,000 clones; roughly 92% were detected once. The ten biggest clones cover less than 9% of the sample. This material consisted of PBMCs, taken 100 days after allogeneic stem cell transplant. Source of these receptors: a female patient between 50 and 59 years old who had an allogeneic stem cell transplant from an unrelated donor, so the T cells may come from the graft donor. Some clones in this sample may be carry-over from other donors' samples.

This chain connects TRBV11-3 to TRBJ1-1; D call uncertain. Germline-derived CDR1 and CDR2 are SGHNT and YENEEA. Trimming pared 4 bases from V and 4 bases from J, leaving 16 bases between. This CDR3 region has 15 residues. The CDR3 DNA sequence: TGTGCCAGCAGCTGGACGGTCAGCCGGGGCACTGAAGCTTTCTTT. This sequence encodes CASSWTVSRGTEAFF. Combining the CDR3 with reference TRBV11-3 and TRBJ1-1 gives the whole variable domain EAGVVQSPRYKIIEKKQPVAFWCNPISGHNTLYWYLQNLGQGPELLIRYENEEAVDDSQLPKDRFSAERLKGVDSTLKIQPAELGDSAVYLCASSWTVSRGTEAFFGQGTRLTVV.

J is TRBJ1-1 and V is TRBV30; no clear D gene. The CDR3 consists of 13 residues. CDR1 is GTSNPN, CDR2 SVGIG, per germline (reference sequence). Trimming stripped 5 bases from V and 2 bases from J, with 12 bases between. CDR3 protein: CAWSLSPNTEAFF. The CDR3 nucleotides are TGTGCCTGGTCCCTTAGCCCAAACACTGAAGCTTTCTTT.

This clone was picked up one time. DNA of the CDR3: TGTGCCATCAGTGAGTCGAAGGCACAGGGGGCTGAAAAACTGTTTTTT. Protein sequence: CAISESKAQGAEKLFF. The V call is TRBV10-3, the J call TRBJ1-4; TRBD1 matches 9 bases. The CDR3 spans 16 residues. Germline trimming cut 0 bases from V and 7 bases from J; bases unmatched to any gene: 6. The V gene's germline CDR1 is ENHRY and CDR2 SYGVKD.

The V gene is TRBV15, the J gene TRBJ2-3, with D hard to call. The CDR3 has 14 residues. The germline V gene has CDR1 LNHNV and CDR2 YYDKDF (reference sequence). V was clipped by 5 bases and J by 0 bases, with 9 bases between them. CDR3 protein: CATSPEPSTDTQYF. The CDR3 region has the DNA TGTGCCACCAGCCCAGAACCCAGCACAGATACGCAGTATTTT.

This chain connects TRBV6-5 to TRBJ1-1; possible D gene TRBD1, 5 bases. Germline V gives CDR1 MNHEY, CDR2 SVGAGI. The V end was cut by 4 bases, the J end by 3 bases, with 9 bases between. The CDR3 is 13 amino acids. The CDR3, as DNA: TGTGCCAGCAGTTCGGGACTCCACACTGAAGCTTTCTTT. Residues: CASSSGLHTEAFF.

The chain joins TRBV6-5 to TRBJ1-2; D is unclear. Germline CDR1 is MNHEY and CDR2 is SVGAGI. V was shortened by 2 bases and J by 4 bases, with 11 bases between the two germline ends. The CDR3 loop spans 14 amino acids. CDR3 nucleotide sequence: TGTGCCAGCAGTTACAGGGCAGCACCCTATGGCTACACCTTC. Translating it yields CASSYRAAPYGYTF.

J is TRBJ2-1 and V is TRBV11-3; D gene unclear. Trimming removed 1 base at V and 5 bases at J, with 9 bases between. This CDR3 has 14 residues. Germline CDR1 is SGHNT and CDR2 is YENEEA. CDR3 coding DNA: TGTGCCAGCAGCTTAGGCCCAGTCAACAATGAGCAGTTCTTC. Its translation: CASSLGPVNNEQFF.